Here is one TCR beta chain with its context. Its antigen is undetermined. The record originates from a study of T cell responses to AZD1222 COVID-19 vaccine. Study observations and caveats: In all cases, repertoires were sampled only after the peak T cell response. CD4 TCRs associated with vaccination spanned spike, dominating at 160-218 and 743-854.

Here immunoSEQ multiplex PCR was the method, and the copy in TCRdb shows in-frame clones only, minus some. Of 150,000 to 200,000 clones listed, roughly nine tenths were seen once; the top ten hold roughly 1.7%. The V and J ends lost 6 bases and 5 bases, in that order; junction bases with no gene match: 8. CDR3 length: 15 residues. Per the germline V gene, CDR1 is LGHNA and CDR2 is YNFKEQ. Both about-4-week and about-12-week second-dose recipients were combined. The TCR originated in an adult who received the AZD1222 COVID-19 vaccine. This chain connects TRBV4-2 to TRBJ2-2; 8 nucleotides agree with TRBD1. The starting material was peripheral blood, obtained 28 days after the second AZD1222 dose. The chain's CDR3 is CASRPGQGRTGELFF. Written as DNA, the CDR3 is TGTGCCAGCAGACCCGGACAGGGTAGGACCGGGGAGCTGTTTTTT.